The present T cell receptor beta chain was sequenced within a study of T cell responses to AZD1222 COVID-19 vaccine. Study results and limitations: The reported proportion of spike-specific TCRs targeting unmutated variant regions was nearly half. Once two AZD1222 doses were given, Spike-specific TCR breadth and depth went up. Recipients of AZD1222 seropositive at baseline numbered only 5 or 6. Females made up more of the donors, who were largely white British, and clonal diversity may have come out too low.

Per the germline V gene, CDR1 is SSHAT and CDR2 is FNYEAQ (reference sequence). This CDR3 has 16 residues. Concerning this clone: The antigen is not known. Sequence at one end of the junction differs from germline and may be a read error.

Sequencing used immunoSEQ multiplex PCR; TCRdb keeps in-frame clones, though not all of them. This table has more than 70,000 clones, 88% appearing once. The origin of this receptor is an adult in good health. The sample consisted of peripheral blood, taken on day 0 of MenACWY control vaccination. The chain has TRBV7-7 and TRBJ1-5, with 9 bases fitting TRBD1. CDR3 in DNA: TGTGCTAGCAGCCCACGGACAGGGGCATTGGGACAGCCCCAGCATTTT. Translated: CASSPRTGALGQPQHF.